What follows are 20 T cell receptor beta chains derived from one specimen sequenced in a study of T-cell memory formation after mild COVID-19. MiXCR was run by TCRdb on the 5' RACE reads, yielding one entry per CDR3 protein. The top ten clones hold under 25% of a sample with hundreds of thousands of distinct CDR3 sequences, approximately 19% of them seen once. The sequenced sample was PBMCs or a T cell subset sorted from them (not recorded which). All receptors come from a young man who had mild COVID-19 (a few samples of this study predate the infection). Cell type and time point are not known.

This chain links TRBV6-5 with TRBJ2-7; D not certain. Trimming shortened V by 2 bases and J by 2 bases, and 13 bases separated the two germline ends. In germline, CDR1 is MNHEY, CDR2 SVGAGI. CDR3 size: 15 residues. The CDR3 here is CASSYSVVGTYEQYF. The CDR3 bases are TGTGCCAGCAGTTACAGTGTCGTGGGGACCTACGAGCAGTACTTC.

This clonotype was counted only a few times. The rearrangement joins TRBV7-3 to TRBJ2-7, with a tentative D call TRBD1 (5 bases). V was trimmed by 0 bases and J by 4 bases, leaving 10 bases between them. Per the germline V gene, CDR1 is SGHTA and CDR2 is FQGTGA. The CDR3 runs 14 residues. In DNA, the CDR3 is TGTGCCAGCAGCTTAACAGGGTCAGGGTACGAGCAGTACGTC. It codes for CASSLTGSGYEQYV.

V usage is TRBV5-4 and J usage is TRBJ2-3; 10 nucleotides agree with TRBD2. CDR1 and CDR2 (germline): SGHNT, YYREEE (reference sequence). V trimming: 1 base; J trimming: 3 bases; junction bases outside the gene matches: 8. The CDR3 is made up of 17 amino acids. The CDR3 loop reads CASSLFSGGPGTDTQYF. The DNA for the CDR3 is TGTGCCAGCAGCTTGTTTAGCGGGGGGCCGGGGACAGATACGCAGTATTTT.

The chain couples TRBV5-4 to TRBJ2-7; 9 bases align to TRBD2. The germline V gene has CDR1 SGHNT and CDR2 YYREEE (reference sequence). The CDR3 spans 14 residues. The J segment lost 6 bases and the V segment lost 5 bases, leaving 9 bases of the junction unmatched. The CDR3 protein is CASRSGTSTVEQYV. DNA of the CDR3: TGTGCCAGCAGATCGGGGACTAGCACAGTCGAGCAGTACGTC.

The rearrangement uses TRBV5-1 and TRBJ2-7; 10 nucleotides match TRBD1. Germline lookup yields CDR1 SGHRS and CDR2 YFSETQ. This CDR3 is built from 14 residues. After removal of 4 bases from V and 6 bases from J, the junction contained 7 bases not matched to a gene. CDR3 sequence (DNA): TGCGCCAGCAGCGAGGGACAGGGGCTTCCCGAGCAGTACGTC. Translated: CASSEGQGLPEQYV.

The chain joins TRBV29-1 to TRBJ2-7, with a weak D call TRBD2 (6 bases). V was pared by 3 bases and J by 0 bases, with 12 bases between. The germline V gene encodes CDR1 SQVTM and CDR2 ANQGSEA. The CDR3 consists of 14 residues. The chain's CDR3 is CSVEEAGHSYEQYV. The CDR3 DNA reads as TGCAGCGTTGAGGAGGCGGGGCACTCCTACGAGCAGTACGTC.

The CDR3 DNA follows: TGTGCCAGAACCAGGGGGTTGCGCGAGCAGTACTTC. This translates into CARTRGLREQYF. The chain has TRBV10-3 and TRBJ2-7; 7 bases fit TRBD1. Trimming at V came to 10 bases and at J to 6 bases, leaving 9 bases not matched to a gene. CDR1 ENHRY and CDR2 SYGVKD come from the germline V gene. This CDR3 is 12 amino acids long.

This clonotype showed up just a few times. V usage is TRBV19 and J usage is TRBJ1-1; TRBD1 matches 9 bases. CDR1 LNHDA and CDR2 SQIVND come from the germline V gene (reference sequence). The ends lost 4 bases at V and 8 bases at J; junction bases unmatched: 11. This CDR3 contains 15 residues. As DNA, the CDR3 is TGTGCCAGTAGTACGGGGCTACAGGGGGCACGAGAAGCTTTCTTT. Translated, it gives CASSTGLQGAREAFF.

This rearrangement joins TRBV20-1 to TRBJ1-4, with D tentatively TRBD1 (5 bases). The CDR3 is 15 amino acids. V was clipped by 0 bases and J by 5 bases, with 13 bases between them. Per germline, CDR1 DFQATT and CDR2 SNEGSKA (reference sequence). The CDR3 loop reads CSARDLGTANEKLFF. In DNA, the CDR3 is TGCAGTGCTAGAGATCTCGGGACCGCCAATGAAAAACTGTTTTTT.

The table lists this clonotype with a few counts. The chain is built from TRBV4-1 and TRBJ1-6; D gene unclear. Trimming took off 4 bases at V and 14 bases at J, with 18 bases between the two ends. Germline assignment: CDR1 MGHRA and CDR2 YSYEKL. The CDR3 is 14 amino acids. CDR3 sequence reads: CASSPNTLRETLHF. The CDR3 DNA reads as TGCGCCAGCAGCCCTAATACTTTGAGGGAAACCCTCCACTTT.

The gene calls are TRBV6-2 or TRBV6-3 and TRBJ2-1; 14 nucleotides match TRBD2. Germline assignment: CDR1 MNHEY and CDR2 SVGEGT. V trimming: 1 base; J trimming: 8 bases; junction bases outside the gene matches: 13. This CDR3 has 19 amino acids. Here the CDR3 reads CASSYFWTSGGPAAYEQFF. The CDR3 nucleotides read TGTGCCAGCAGTTACTTTTGGACTAGCGGGGGGCCCGCGGCTTATGAGCAGTTCTTC.

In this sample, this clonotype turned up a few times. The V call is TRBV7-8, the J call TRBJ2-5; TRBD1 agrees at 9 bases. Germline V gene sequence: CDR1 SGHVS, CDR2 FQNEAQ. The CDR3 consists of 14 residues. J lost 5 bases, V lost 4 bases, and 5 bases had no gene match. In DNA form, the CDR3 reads TGTGCCAGCAGCTCAGGGGGGACAGGGGAGACCCAGTACTTC. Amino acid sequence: CASSSGGTGETQYF.

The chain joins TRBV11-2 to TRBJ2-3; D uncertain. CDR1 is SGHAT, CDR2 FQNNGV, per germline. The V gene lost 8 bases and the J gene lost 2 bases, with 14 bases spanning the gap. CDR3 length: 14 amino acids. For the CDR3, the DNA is TGTGCCAGCTCCGCGTCCATCTTCACAGATACGCAGTATTTT. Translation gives CASSASIFTDTQYF. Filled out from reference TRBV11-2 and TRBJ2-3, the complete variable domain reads EAGVAQSPRYKIIEKRQSVAFWCNPISGHATLYWYQQILGQGPKLLIQFQNNGVVDDSQLPKDRFSAERLKGVDSTLKIQPAKLEDSAVYLCASSASIFTDTQYFGPGTRLTVL.

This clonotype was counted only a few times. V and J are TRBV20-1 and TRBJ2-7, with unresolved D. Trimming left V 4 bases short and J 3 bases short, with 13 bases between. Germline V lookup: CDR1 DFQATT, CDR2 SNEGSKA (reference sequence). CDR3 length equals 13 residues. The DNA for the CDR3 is TGCAGTGCTACCCGGACGGAGCGCTACGAGCAGTACGTC. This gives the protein CSATRTERYEQYV.

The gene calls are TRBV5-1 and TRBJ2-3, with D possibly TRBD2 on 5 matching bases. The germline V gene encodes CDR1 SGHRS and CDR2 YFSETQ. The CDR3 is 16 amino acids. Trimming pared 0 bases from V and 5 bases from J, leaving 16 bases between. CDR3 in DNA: TGCGCCAGCAGCTTGGCCTCGGACTTTCCCGGAGATACGCAGTATTTT. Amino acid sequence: CASSLASDFPGDTQYF. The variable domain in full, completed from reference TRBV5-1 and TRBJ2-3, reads KAGVTQTPRYLIKTRGQQVTLSCSPISGHRSVSWYQQTPGQGLQFLFEYFSETQRNKGNFPGRFSGRQFSNSRSEMNVSTLELGDSALYLCASSLASDFPGDTQYFGPGTRLTVL.

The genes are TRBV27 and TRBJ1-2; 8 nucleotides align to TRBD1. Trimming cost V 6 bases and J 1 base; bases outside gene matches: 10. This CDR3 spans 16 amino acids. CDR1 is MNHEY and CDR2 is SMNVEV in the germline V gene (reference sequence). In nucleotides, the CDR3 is TGTGCCAGCAGCGAGAGGACAGGGCGAGATAACTATGGCTACACCTTC. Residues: CASSERTGRDNYGYTF.

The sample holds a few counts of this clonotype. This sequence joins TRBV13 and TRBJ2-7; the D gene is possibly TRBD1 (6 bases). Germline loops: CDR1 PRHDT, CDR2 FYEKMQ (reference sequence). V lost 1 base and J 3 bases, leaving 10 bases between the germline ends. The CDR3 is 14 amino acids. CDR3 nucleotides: TGTGCCAGCAGCTTAGCACAGGGATACTACGAGCAGTACTTC. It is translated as CASSLAQGYYEQYF.

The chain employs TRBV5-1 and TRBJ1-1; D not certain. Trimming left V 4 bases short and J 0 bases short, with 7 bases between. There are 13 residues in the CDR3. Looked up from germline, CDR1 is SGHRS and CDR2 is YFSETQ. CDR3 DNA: TGCGCCAGCAGCACGGTATTGAACACTGAAGCTTTCTTT. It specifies CASSTVLNTEAFF.

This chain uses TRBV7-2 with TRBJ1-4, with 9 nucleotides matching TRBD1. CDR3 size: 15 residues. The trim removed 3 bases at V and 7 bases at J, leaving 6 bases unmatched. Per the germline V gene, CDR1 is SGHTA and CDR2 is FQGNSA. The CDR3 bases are TGTGCCAGCAGCTTTAGAGGGACAGGGACTGAAAAACTGTTTTTT. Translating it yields CASSFRGTGTEKLFF.

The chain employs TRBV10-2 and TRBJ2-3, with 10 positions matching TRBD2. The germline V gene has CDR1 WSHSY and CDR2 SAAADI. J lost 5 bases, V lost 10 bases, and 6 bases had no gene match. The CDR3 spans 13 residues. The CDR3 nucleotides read TGCGCCACCACGAGCGGGGGGGGAGATACGCAGTATTTT. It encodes CATTSGGGDTQYF.